What follows is one T cell receptor (beta chain) and its context. Its antigen remains unknown. Germline assignment: CDR1 MNHEY and CDR2 SMNVEV (reference sequence). The CDR3 has 15 amino acids. V was clipped by 6 bases and J by 4 bases, with 15 bases between them. These data belong to a study of T cell responses to AZD1222 COVID-19 vaccine. Study-wide points: At baseline, just 6 or 7 AZD1222 recipients tested seropositive.

TCRdb keeps only in-frame clones here, not all; method: immunoSEQ multiplex PCR. The sample yields roughly 130,000 clones, roughly nine tenths seen once. The sequencing used peripheral blood, collected 28 days after the second dose of the MenACWY control vaccine. The TCR was taken from an adult who received the MenACWY meningococcal vaccine as a control. The chain carries TRBV27 and TRBJ1-4; tentatively, D is TRBD1 (5 bases). CDR3 nucleotides: TGTGCCAGCAGGGATGACGGGGGGGGTAATGAAAAACTGTTTTTT. This codes for CASRDDGGGNEKLFF.